Listed here is a single TCR beta chain. The sample holds one count of this clone. No cognate antigen has been identified for it. Qualities for individual bases were not recorded, and no much larger clone is one base off. V lost 6 bases and J lost 6 bases; the stretch between them is 22 bases long. The germline V gene encodes CDR1 SGDLS and CDR2 YYNGEE. From the cysteine up to the phenylalanine, the CDR3 has a length of 15 residues. The only DNA kept is the CDR3, 45 bases in frame from the first base. The cohort comprised some 680 healthy bone marrow donors. At the time of sampling, all cohort members were nominally healthy, though unrecorded immune exposures were likely present. The donor tested CMV seropositive, placing the donor among the roughly 300 seropositive members of the cohort. Each donor provided a peripheral blood sample, and peripheral blood mononuclear cells were used for TCR beta sequencing. The Qiagen DNeasy Blood Extraction Kit was used to extract genomic DNA from the blood cell samples.

The library came from the immunoSEQ multiplex PCR assay. For the multiplex PCR, a mixture combining 60 forward primers for TCR Vbeta segments and 13 reverse primers for TCR Jbeta segments was used. A multiplex PCR assay on genomic DNA amplified the CDR3 region of rearranged TCR beta genes. Amplified TCR beta libraries were sequenced as 87-base-pair reads on the Illumina HiSeq System. Turning to the authors' computational methods: Across the 500 to 700 repertoires, a later analysis counted 80 million or so unique TCR beta chains, roughly 11 million of which were shared by at least two donors. Raw reads were error-corrected and collapsed into unique sequences by a nearest-neighbor algorithm in which closely related sequences were merged to remove PCR and sequencing errors. V, D and J gene segments were assigned by aligning CDR3 sequences to IMGT reference sequences. For a sequence to be retained, at least a six-nucleotide match to both a V gene segment and a J gene segment was required. Rearrangements were classified as productive when the CDR3 lacked stop codons and remained in frame with V and J, and all other rearrangements were classified as non-productive. CDR3 was defined by IMGT convention, running from the second conserved V-encoded cysteine to the conserved J-encoded phenylalanine. Sequences without an unambiguous match to a single V gene segment were excluded from the earlier analysis of 587 of the donors. In an earlier analysis of approximately 550 of the donors, V segments were called functional above 56.7% productive rearrangements and were called segregating when the between-donor standard deviation exceeded 5%. A statistical classification framework was built to diagnose cytomegalovirus status from the catalog of TCR beta chain sequences. A later analysis assigned V and J genes by comparing TCR nucleotide sequences with IMGT/GENE-DB human TR gene sequences. In a later analysis, CDR3 sequences and most-parsimonious VDJ recombination scenarios were assigned using the TCRdist pipeline. In a later analysis, each TCR beta chain was defined by its CDR3 amino acid sequence together with its V-gene family, and reads without a unique V-gene family were excluded. In a later analysis, nearly 600 highly shared, low-generation-probability nucleotide sequences were removed to address suspected cross-contamination and a sequencing artifact. In a later analysis, a clonal expansion index was calculated for each public chain from normalized within-repertoire ranks of inferred template counts. In a later analysis, generation probabilities were computed using a VDJ recombination model fitted to out-of-frame rearrangements, and the results were checked against IGoR. In a later analysis, TCR-TCR, TCR-HLA and TCR-CMV co-occurrence was scored with hypergeometric tests, and a repertoire-size bias correction was applied to TCR pairs. A later analysis estimated false discovery rates by permuting HLA or CMV assignments 20 times. In a later analysis, co-occurring TCRs were grouped using DBSCAN, and TCRdist sequence similarity was added for clustering within HLA-allele-positive subsets. Co-occurrence clustering excluded repertoires with fewer than 30,000 or more than 120,000 public chains, plus five with anomalous nucleotide sharing. The source is immuneACCESS, and TCRdb retained only in-frame sequences with V and J called. Part of the clones is not carried over; for the studies checked, unresolved V genes explain less than half of this, and the remainder is unexplained. D and trimming were read from the DNA, whereas the V and J calls and clone size are those reported in that table. The sample records 150,000 to 200,000 clones, around four fifths of which are singletons. The leading ten clones occupy 9.5% to 10% of the sample.

The data were obtained in a study of cytomegalovirus exposure and HLA in healthy donors (dated by TCRdb to the late 2010s). Regarding the research as a whole: In an earlier analysis of about 560 of the donors, approximately 260 Gb of sequence data and just under 120 million unique TCR beta sequences from 180 million or so T cells were reported. An early release that covered about 600 HLA-typed donors contained approximately 300 gigabases of sequencing data and roughly 84 million unique TCR sequences. Among the 398 genotyped donors, around 81% belonged to the genetic ancestry cluster associated with self-reported Caucasian donors. The study was designed to test whether signatures of past pathogen exposure could be identified by cataloging public T cell receptors. Using immunosequencing, the study profiled T cell repertoires from 666 subjects and related those repertoires to cytomegalovirus serostatus. Along with the approximately 650-subject first cohort, a separate validation cohort of roughly 110 different subjects was used. High-throughput TCR immunosequencing, statistical association of individual TCRs with disease status, and machine learning were combined to predict cytomegalovirus infection status. In a later analysis, previously published TCR beta repertoires from several hundred donors were re-analyzed and high-resolution HLA genotyping was added so that TCR occurrence patterns could be studied. In the later analysis, no new phenotypic data were used to find candidate immune exposures; instead, reliance was placed on TCR beta sequences and their occurrence across donors. An earlier analysis of 450 to 750 of the donors used high-throughput TCR beta sequencing to judge whether each TCR beta V gene segment behaved as functional or pseudogenic. Donor age, sex, ethnicity and CMV serostatus were compiled alongside the repertoire data. Genome-wide SNP genotypes for about 65% of the 666 donors were used in a later genetic analysis, which treated that subset as a discovery cohort. All discovery cohort repertoires had been generated on a single sequencing platform. HLA typing included class I and class II loci at four-digit resolution. The number of donors typed differed by locus, with roughly 629-640 for A, B, C, DRB1 and DQB1, more than 500 for DQA1, approximately 570 for DPA1, and roughly 450 for DPB1. Because of strong linkage in the cohort, five DR-DQ haplotypes were treated as single units for association and clustering. Among 398 genotyped donors of the cohort, an average of about 240,000 unique TCR beta nucleotide sequences were sequenced per donor, roughly a sixth of them non-productive. The paper as a whole reports these results and caveats: The classifier was reported to diagnose cytomegalovirus status with high specificity and sensitivity in both the original and validation cohorts. The only immune exposure information available for the cohort was CMV serostatus. A total of fewer than 200 TCR beta chains were listed by the study as associated with cytomegalovirus. In a later analysis, TCR association rates were found to vary across HLA loci, with the most associated TCRs seen for DRB1 alleles and the fewest for HLA-C alleles. A few of the identified cytomegalovirus-associated TCR beta chains were confirmed in vitro to be specific for cytomegalovirus antigens. When HLA alleles, especially DR and DQ, strongly co-occurred, attributing TCR associations to individual alleles was difficult. The authors suggested that the approach could potentially be extended to other disease states and immunological phenotypes. A later analysis associated 15,000 or so TCR beta sequences with specific HLA alleles at a false discovery rate of 0.05. Compared with equally common non-associated chains, HLA-associated TCR beta chains in a later analysis were more clonally expanded and had lower generation probabilities. According to a later analysis, most CMV-associated TCR beta chains appeared to be HLA-restricted, and the HLA associations seemed to be driven largely by CMV exposure. Approximately 16 rarely observed V segments, including chromosome 9 orphons, were excluded from the earlier analysis of some 590 of the donors because counts were too low. Some IMGT-functional V segments, including TRBV6-2 and TRBV6-3, could not be distinguished by the 87-base-pair reads and were therefore excluded. A later genetic analysis reported fewer N-insertions in productive TCRs among donors in an Asian-associated ancestry cluster than the roughly 700-donor mean. Linkage disequilibrium might explain the correlated functional status among segregating V segments, but an unknown experimental factor could not be ruled out. Presence/absence analyses assumed roughly uniform sequencing depth across donors, an assumption that may not hold. While some public TCRs were present in many individuals, most TCR sequences turned up only very rarely across donors. Broadly in line with IMGT annotations, most TCR beta V segments showed up in productive rearrangements about 87% or about 30% of the time in an earlier analysis of 450 to 750 of the donors. A cluster of highly shared sequence variants was judged likely to represent a technical artifact of the sequencing pipeline. Because HLA typing was missing for some donors at each locus, association tests included only the typed subset. A further reported finding was that TCR beta sequences accurately predicted the HLA-A and HLA-B alleles for most subjects in the first cohort. The cohort was sequenced for TCR beta chains only, and without alpha or paired-chain data the features that could be detected were limited. An association between a missense DCLRE1C variant and V-gene and J-gene trimming of TCR beta chains was found in a later genetic analysis and replicated in an independent cohort. Several of the top co-occurrence clusters appeared to be linked to parvovirus B19, influenza, CMV and Epstein-Barr virus, according to a later analysis.

This TCR derives from a man between 18 and 29 years old in good health and CMV-seropositive. Sequencing input: PBMCs. The sequence joins TRBV9 to TRBJ2-7, with TRBD1 tentatively as D gene (5 bases match). The nucleotide sequence reads as follows: TGTGCCAGCATCCCCCCACAGGTCCGGGCTGGCGAGCAGTACTTC. Its protein is CASIPPQVRAGEQYF.